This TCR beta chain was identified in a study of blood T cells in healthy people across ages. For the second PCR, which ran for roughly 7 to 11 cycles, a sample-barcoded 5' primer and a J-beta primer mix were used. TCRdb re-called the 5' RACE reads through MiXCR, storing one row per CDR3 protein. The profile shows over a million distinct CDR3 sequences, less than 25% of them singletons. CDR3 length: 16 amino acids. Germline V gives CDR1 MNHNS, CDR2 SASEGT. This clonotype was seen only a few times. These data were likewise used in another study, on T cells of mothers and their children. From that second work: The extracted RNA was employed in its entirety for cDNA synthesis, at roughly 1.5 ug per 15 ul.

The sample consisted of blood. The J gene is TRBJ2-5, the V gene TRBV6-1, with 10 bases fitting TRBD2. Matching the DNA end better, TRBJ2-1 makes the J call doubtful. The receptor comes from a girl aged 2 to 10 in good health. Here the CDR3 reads CASSSTGLAAYNEQFF. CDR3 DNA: TGTGCCAGCAGCTCCACCGGACTAGCGGCCTACAATGAGCAGTTCTTC.